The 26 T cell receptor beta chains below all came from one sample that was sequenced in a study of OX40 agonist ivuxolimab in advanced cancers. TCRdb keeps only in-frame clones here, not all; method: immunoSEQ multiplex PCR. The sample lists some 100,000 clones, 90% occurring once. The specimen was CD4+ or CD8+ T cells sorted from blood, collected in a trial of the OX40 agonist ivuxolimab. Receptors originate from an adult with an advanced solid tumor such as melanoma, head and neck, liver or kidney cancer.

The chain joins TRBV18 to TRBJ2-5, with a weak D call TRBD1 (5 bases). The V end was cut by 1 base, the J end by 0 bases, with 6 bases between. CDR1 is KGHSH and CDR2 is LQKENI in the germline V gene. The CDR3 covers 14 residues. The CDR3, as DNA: TGTGCCAGCTCACCACAACAGGACCAAGAGACCCAGTACTTC. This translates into CASSPQQDQETQYF.

The CDR3 bases are TGTGCCAGCAGCCTCTCGGACAAACTGTTTTTT. Encoded protein: CASSLSDKLFF. The chain carries TRBV2 and TRBJ1-4; no clear D gene. The germline gives CDR1 SNHLY, CDR2 FYNNEI. The CDR3 length is 11 residues. Trimming stripped 6 bases from V and 11 bases from J, with 10 bases between. Supplemented by reference TRBV2 and TRBJ1-4, the full variable domain reads EPEVTQTPSHQVTQMGQEVILRCVPISNHLYFYWYRQILGQKVEFLVSFYNNEISEKSEIFDDQFSVERPDGSNFTLKIRSTKLEDSAMYFCASSLSDKLFFGSGTQLSVL.

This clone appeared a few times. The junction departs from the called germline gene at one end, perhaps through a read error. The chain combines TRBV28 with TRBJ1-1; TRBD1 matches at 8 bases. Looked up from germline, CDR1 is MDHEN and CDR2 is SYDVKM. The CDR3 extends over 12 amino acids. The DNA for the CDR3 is TGTGCCAGCAGTTCCGGGACAGGTCGCACCCCCTTT. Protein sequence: CASSSGTGRTPF.

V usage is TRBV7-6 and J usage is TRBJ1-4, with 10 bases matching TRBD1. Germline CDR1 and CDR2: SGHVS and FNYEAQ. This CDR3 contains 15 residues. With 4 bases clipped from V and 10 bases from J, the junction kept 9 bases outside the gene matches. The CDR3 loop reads CASSSLGQGEGKLFF. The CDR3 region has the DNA TGTGCCAGCAGCTCCCTAGGACAGGGGGAGGGAAAACTGTTTTTT.

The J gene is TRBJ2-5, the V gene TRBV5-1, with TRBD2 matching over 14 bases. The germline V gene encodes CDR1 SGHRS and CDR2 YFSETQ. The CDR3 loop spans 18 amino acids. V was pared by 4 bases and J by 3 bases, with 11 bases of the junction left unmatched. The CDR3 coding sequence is TGCGCCAGCAGCCCCACCCTGACTAGCGGGAGGGCCGAAGAGACCCAGTACTTC. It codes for CASSPTLTSGRAEETQYF.

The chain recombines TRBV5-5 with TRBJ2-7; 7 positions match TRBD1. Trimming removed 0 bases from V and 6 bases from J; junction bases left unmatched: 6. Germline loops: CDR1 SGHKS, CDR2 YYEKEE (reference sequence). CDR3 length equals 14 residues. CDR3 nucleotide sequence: TGTGCCAGCAGCTTGGAGTTGAGGACAGGCGAGCAGTACTTC. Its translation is CASSLELRTGEQYF.

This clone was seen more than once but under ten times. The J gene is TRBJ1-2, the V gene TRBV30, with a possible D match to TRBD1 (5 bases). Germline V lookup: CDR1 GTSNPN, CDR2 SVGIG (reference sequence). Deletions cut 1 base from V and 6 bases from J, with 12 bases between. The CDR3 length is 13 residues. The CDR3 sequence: CAWSAQDVNGYTF. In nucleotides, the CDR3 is TGTGCCTGGAGTGCACAGGATGTCAATGGCTACACCTTC.

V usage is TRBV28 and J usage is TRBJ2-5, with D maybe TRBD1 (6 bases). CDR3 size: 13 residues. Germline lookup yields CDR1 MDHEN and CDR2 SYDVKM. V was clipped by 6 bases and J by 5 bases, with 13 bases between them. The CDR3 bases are TGTGCCAGCAGCTTGGGACAATTGGAGACCCAGTACTTC. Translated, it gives CASSLGQLETQYF. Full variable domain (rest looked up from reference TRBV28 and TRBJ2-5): DVKVTQSSRYLVKRTGEKVFLECVQDMDHENMFWYRQDPGLGLRLIYFSYDVKMKEKGDIPEGYSVSREKKERFSLILESASTNQTSMYLCASSLGQLETQYFGPGTRLLVL.

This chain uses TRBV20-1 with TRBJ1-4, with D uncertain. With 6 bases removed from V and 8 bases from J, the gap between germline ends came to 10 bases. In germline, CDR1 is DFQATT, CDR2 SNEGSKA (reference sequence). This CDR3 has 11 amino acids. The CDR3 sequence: CSAAKYEKLFF. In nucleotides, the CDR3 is TGCAGTGCCGCCAAATACGAAAAACTGTTTTTT.

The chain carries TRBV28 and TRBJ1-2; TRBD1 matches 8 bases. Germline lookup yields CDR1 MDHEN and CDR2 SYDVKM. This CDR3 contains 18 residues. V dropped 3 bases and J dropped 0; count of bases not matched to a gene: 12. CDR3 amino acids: CASSFVGRGLTTNYGYTF. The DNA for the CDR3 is TGTGCCAGCAGTTTTGTCGGCAGGGGGCTTACCACTAACTATGGCTACACCTTC.

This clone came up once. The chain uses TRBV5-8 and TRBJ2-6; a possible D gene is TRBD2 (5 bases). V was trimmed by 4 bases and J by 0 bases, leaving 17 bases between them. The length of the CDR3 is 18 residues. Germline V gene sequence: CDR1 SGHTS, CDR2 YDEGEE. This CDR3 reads CASSPVPRGSSGANVLTF. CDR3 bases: TGTGCCAGCAGCCCCGTCCCCCGAGGGAGCTCTGGGGCCAACGTCCTGACTTTC. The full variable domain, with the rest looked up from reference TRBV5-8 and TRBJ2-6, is EAGVTQSPTHLIKTRGQQATLRCSPISGHTSVYWYQQALGLGLQFLLWYDEGEERNRGNFPPRFSGRQFPNYSSELNVNALELEDSALYLCASSPVPRGSSGANVLTFGAGSRLTVL.

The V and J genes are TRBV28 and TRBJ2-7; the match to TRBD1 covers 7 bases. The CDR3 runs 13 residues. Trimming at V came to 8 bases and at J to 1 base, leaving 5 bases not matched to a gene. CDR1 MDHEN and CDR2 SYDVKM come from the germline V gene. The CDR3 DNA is TGTGCCAGCGGATACAGGGGTTCCTACGAGCAGTACTTC. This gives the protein CASGYRGSYEQYF.

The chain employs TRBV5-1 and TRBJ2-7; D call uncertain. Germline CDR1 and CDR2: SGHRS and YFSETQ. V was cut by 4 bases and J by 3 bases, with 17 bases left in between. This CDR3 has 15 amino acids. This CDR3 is CASSPGDSLVYEQYF. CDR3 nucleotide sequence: TGCGCCAGCAGCCCAGGTGACTCCTTGGTCTACGAGCAGTACTTC.

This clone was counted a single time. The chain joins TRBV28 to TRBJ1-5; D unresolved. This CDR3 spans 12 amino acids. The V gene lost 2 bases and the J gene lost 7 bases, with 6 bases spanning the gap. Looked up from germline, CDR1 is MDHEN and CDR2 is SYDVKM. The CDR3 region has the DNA TGTGCCAGCAGTTTAGTTACCCAGCCCCAGCATTTT. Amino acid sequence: CASSLVTQPQHF.

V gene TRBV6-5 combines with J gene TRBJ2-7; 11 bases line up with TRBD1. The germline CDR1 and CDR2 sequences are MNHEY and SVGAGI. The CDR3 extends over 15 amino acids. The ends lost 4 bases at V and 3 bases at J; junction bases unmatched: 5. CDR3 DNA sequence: TGTGCCAGCAGTTTTCCCGGGACAGGGGGCTACGAGCAGTACTTC. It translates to CASSFPGTGGYEQYF.

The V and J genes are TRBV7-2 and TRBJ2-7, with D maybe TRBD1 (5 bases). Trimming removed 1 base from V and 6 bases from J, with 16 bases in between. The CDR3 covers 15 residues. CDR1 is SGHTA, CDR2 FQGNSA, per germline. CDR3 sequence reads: CASSLVRGTGREQYF. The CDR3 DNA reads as TGTGCCAGCAGCTTAGTTAGGGGCACAGGCCGCGAGCAGTACTTC.

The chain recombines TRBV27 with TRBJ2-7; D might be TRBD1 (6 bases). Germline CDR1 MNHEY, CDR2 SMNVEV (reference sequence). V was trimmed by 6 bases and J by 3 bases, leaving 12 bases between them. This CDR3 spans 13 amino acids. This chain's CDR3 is CASRQGDHYEQYF. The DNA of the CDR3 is TGTGCCAGCAGACAGGGAGACCACTACGAGCAGTACTTC.

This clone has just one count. The CDR3 reads CASSKPGQANQPQHF. CDR3 DNA sequence: TGTGCCAGCAGTAAACCTGGACAAGCCAATCAGCCCCAGCATTTT. The chain combines TRBV28 with TRBJ1-5, with a tentative D call TRBD1 (5 bases). V lost 5 bases to trimming and J lost 3 bases, with 14 bases between them. Germline lookup yields CDR1 MDHEN and CDR2 SYDVKM. The CDR3 sequence is 15 residues long.

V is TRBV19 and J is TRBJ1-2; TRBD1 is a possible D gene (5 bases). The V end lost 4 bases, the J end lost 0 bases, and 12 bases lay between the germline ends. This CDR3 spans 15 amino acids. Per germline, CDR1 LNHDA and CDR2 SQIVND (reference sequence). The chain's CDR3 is CASSTHSTANYGYTF. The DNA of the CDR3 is TGTGCCAGTAGTACACACTCGACAGCTAACTATGGCTACACCTTC.

DNA of the CDR3: TGTGCCAGCAGTCGGCCTAGCGGGAGATCAGAGACCCAGTACTTC. Translation: CASSRPSGRSETQYF. The chain combines TRBV2 with TRBJ2-5; 10 nucleotides agree with TRBD2. J lost 4 bases, V lost 5 bases, and 7 bases had no gene match. Germline CDR1 SNHLY, CDR2 FYNNEI. The CDR3 has 15 amino acids.

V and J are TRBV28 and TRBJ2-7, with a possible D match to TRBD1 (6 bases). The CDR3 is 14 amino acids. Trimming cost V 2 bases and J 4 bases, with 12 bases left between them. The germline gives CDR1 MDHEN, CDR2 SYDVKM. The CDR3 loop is CASSLAGVSYEQYF. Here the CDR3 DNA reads TGTGCCAGCAGTTTAGCAGGGGTATCGTACGAGCAGTACTTC.

The CDR3 DNA reads as TGCAGCGTTCAAGGGGGTATCTATCAGCCCCAGCATTTT. Protein product: CSVQGGIYQPQHF. The genes are TRBV29-1 and TRBJ1-5; weak D call: TRBD1 (6 bases). There are 13 residues in the CDR3. Trimming left V 5 bases short and J 5 bases short, with 13 bases between. Germline V lookup: CDR1 SQVTM, CDR2 ANQGSEA.

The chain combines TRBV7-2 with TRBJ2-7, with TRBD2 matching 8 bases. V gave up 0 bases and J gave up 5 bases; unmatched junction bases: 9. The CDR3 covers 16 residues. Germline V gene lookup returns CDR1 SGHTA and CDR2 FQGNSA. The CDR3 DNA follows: TGTGCCAGCAGCTTAGCCCCGGGAGCGGGGGTCCACGAGCAGTACTTC. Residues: CASSLAPGAGVHEQYF.

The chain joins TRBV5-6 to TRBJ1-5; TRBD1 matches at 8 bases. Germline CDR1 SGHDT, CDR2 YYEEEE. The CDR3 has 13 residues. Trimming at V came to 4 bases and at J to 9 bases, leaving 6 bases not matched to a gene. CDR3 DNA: TGTGCCAGCAGCCCCGGGGGGACAGGGCCCCAGCATTTT. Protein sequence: CASSPGGTGPQHF. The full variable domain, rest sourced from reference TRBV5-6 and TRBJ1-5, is DAGVTQSPTHLIKTRGQQVTLRCSPKSGHDTVSWYQQALGQGPQFIFQYYEEEERQRGNFPDRFSGHQFPNYSSELNVNALLLGDSALYLCASSPGGTGPQHFGDGTRLSIL.

The CDR3 reads CASSQEGLNEQFF. In DNA form, the CDR3 reads TGTGCCAGCAGCCAAGAGGGCTTAAATGAGCAGTTCTTC. The V gene is TRBV4-2, the J gene TRBJ2-1; D call uncertain. Germline CDR1 reads LGHNA; CDR2 reads YNFKEQ. Trimming stripped 0 bases from V and 7 bases from J, with 7 bases between. The CDR3 loop spans 13 amino acids.

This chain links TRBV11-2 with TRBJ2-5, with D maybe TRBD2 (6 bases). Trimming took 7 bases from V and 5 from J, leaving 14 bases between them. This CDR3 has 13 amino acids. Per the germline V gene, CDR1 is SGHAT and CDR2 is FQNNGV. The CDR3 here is CASTVGGRETQYF. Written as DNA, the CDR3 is TGTGCCAGCACCGTGGGGGGTAGGGAGACCCAGTACTTC.